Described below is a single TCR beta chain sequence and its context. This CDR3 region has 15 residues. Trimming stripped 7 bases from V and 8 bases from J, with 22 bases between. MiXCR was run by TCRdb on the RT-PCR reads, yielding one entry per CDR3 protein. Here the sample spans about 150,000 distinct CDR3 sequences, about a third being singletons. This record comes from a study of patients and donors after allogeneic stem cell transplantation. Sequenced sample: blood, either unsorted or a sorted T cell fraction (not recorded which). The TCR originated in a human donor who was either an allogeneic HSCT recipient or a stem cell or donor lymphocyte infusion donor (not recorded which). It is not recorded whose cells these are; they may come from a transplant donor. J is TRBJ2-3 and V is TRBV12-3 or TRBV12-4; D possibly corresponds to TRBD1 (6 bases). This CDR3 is CASTPLNGGAGTQYF. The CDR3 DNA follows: TGTGCCAGCACCCCACTTAATGGGGGCGCAGGTACGCAGTATTTT.